This entry lists 8 T cell receptor beta chains sequenced from one sample in a study of CD8 T cells in Susac syndrome. Random hexamers were used to reverse transcribe an amount of about 0.45 to 1 ug RNA. Each CDR3 protein is one row after TCRdb ran MiXCR on the immunoSEQ multiplex PCR reads. The table lists about 150,000 distinct CDR3 sequences, 85% to 95% of them singletons. The sample was CD4+ T cells from PBMCs. The source is a human donor with multiple sclerosis.

The gene calls are TRBV29-1 and TRBJ2-3; possibly TRBD2 for D (5 bases). Germline CDR1 and CDR2: SQVTM and ANQGSEA. This CDR3 comprises 13 residues. V dropped 6 bases and J dropped 1 base, with 11 bases sitting between them. CDR3 loop: CSVQTIRTDTQYF. The DNA for the CDR3 is TGCAGCGTGCAGACTATTCGCACAGATACGCAGTATTTT.

This chain connects TRBV11-2 to TRBJ2-5; D is possibly TRBD2 (5 bases). The CDR3 totals 16 residues. Per the germline V gene, CDR1 is SGHAT and CDR2 is FQNNGV. V lost 1 base and J lost 1, with 13 bases in between. CDR3 sequence: CASSLGSRAIQETQYF. Here the CDR3 DNA reads TGTGCCAGCAGCTTAGGCTCGCGGGCTATCCAAGAGACCCAGTACTTC.

The V and J genes are TRBV12-3 or TRBV12-4 and TRBJ2-3; the match to TRBD2 covers 8 bases. Losses at the gene ends were 9 bases for V and 7 bases for J; bases not matched to a gene: 15. The CDR3 runs to 15 residues. CDR3 amino acids: CASSTTGGEGYTQYF. Here the CDR3 DNA reads TGTGCCAGTTCGACTACGGGGGGGGAGGGCTATACGCAGTATTTT.

The V call is TRBV25-1, the J call TRBJ1-1, with TRBD1 as a possible D gene (6 bases). Between the trimmed V and J ends, which lost 1 base and 1 base, there was a span of 10 bases. The CDR3 sequence is 15 residues long. Germline values: CDR1 MGHDK, CDR2 SYGVNS. CDR3 protein: CASSEFGQRNTEAFF. The CDR3 DNA is TGTGCCAGCAGTGAATTCGGACAGCGGAACACTGAAGCTTTCTTT.

The V and J genes are TRBV16 and TRBJ1-5; D might be TRBD1 (5 bases). The CDR3 length is 15 residues. Trimming removed 4 bases from V and 5 bases from J, with 15 bases in between. Germline lookup yields CDR1 KGHSY and CDR2 FQNENV. The CDR3 bases are TGTGCCAGCAGCCCAGGCAGGGTCTCGGATCAGCCCCAGCATTTT. This encodes CASSPGRVSDQPQHF.

This chain joins TRBV9 and TRBJ1-3, with a possible D match to TRBD1 (6 bases). CDR3 size: 15 residues. The germline CDR1 and CDR2 sequences are SGDLS and YYNGEE. The germline V and J ends were trimmed by 3 bases and 4 bases, with 14 bases remaining between them. CDR3 nucleotide sequence: TGTGCCAGCAGCGCCACAGGGACGCGGGGAAACACCATATATTTT. Residues: CASSATGTRGNTIYF.

The gene calls are TRBV29-1 and TRBJ2-1, with D uncertain. Deletions cut 7 bases from V and 0 bases from J, with 13 bases between. CDR1 SQVTM and CDR2 ANQGSEA come from the germline V gene. This CDR3 spans 14 amino acids. CDR3 protein: CSAYSPSSYNEQFF. In nucleotides, the CDR3 is TGCAGCGCATATTCCCCGAGCTCCTACAATGAGCAGTTCTTC.

The chain joins TRBV12-3 or TRBV12-4 to TRBJ2-3; 8 nucleotides align to TRBD1. V shed 6 bases, J shed 1 base, and the junction held 3 bases outside the gene matches. CDR3 length: 14 amino acids. The CDR3 DNA sequence: TGTGCCAGCAGGGGGACAGGTCGCACAGATACGCAGTATTTT. Translation: CASRGTGRTDTQYF.